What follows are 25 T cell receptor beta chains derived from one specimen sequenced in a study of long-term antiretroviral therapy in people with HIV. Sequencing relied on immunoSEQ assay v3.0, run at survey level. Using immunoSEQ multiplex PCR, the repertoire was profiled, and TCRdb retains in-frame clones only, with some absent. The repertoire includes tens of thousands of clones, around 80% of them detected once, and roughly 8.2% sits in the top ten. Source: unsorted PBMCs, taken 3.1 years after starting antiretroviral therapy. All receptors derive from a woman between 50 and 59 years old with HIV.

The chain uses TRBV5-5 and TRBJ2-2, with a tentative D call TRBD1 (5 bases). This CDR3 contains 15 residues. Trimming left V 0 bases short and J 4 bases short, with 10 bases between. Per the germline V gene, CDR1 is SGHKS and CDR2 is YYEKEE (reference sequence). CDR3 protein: CASSLGGQITGELFF. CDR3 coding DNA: TGTGCCAGCAGCTTGGGGGGCCAGATCACCGGGGAGCTGTTTTTT.

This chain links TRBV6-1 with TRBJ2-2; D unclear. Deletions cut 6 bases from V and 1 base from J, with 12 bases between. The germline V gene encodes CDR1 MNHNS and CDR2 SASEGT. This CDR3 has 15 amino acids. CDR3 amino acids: CASRQEAVNTGELFF. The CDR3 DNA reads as TGTGCCAGCAGGCAAGAAGCCGTGAACACCGGGGAGCTGTTTTTT.

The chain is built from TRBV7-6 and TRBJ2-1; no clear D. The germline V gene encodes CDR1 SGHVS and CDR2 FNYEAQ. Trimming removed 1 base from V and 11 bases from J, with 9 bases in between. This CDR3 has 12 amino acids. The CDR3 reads CASSLDRLKQFF. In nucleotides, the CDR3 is TGTGCCAGCAGCTTAGATCGGTTAAAGCAGTTCTTC. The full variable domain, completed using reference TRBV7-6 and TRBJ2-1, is GAGVSQSPRYKVTKRGQDVALRCDPISGHVSLYWYRQALGQGPEFLTYFNYEAQQDKSGLPNDRFSAERPEGSISTLTIQRTEQRDSAMYRCASSLDRLKQFFGPGTRLTVL.

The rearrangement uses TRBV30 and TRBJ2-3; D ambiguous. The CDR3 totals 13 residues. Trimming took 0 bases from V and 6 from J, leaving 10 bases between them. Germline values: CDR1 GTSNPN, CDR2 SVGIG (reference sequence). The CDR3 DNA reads TGTGCCTGGAGTGTACACTCTAGGGATACGCAGTATTTT. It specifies CAWSVHSRDTQYF.

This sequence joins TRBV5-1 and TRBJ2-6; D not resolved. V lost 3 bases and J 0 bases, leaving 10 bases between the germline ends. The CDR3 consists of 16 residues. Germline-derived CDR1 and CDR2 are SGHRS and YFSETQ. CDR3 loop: CASSSGRSSGANVLTF. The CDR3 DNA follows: TGCGCCAGCAGCTCCGGACGGTCCTCTGGGGCCAACGTCCTGACTTTC. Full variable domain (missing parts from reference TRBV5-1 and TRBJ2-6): KAGVTQTPRYLIKTRGQQVTLSCSPISGHRSVSWYQQTPGQGLQFLFEYFSETQRNKGNFPGRFSGRQFSNSRSEMNVSTLELGDSALYLCASSSGRSSGANVLTFGAGSRLTVL.

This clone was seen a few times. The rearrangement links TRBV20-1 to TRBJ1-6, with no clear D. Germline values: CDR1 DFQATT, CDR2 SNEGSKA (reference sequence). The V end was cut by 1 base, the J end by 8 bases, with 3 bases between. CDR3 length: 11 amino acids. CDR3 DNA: TGCAGTGCTAGAGGGGATTCACCCCTCCACTTT. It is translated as CSARGDSPLHF.

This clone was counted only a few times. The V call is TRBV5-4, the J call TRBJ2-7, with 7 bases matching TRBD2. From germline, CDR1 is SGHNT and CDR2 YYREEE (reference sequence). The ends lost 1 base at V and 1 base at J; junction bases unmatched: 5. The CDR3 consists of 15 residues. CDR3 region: CASSLTSVKSYEQYV. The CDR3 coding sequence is TGTGCCAGCAGCTTGACTAGCGTTAAGTCCTACGAGCAGTACGTC.

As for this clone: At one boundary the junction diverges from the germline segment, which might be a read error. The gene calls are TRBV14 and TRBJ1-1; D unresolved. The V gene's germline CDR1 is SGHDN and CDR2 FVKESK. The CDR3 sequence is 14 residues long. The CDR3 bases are TGTGCCAGCAGTCAAGCGGCGGATGGGGTGGTAGCTTTCTTT. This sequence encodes CASSQAADGVVAFF.

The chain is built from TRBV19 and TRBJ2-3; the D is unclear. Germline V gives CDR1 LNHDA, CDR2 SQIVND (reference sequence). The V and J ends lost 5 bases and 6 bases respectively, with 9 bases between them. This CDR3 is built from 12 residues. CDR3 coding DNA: TGTGCCAGTAGTTCCAGGTTGGATACGCAGTATTTT. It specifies CASSSRLDTQYF.

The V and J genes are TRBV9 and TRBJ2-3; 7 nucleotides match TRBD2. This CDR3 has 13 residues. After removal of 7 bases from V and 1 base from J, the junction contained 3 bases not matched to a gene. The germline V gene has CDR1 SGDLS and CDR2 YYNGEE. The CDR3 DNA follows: TGTGCCAGCGGGGGGGTGGGCACAGATACGCAGTATTTT. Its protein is CASGGVGTDTQYF.

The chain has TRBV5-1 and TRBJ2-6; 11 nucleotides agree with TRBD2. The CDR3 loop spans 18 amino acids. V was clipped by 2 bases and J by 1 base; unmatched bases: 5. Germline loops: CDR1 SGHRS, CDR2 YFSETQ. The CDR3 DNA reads TGCGCCAGCAGCTTTAGCGGGGGGGCCTTATCTGGGGCCAACGTCCTGACTTTC. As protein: CASSFSGGALSGANVLTF.

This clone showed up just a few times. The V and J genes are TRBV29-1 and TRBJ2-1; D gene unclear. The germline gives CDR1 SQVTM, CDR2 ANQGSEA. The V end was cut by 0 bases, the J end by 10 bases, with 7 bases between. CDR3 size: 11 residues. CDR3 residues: CSVEETTEQFF. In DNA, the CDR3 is TGCAGCGTTGAAGAAACCACCGAGCAGTTCTTC.

The CDR3 DNA is TGTGCCTGGATTAGGAACACTGAAGCTTTCTTT. This translates into CAWIRNTEAFF. V usage is TRBV30 and J usage is TRBJ1-1, with D hard to call. This CDR3 is 11 amino acids long. Per the germline V gene, CDR1 is GTSNPN and CDR2 is SVGIG (reference sequence). Trimming left V 4 bases short and J 1 base short, with 4 bases between. Variable domain in full (rest from reference TRBV30 and TRBJ1-1): SQTIHQWPATLVQPVGSPLSLECTVEGTSNPNLYWYRQAAGRGLQLLFYSVGIGQISSEVPQNLSASRPQDRQFILSSKKLLLSDSGFYLCAWIRNTEAFFGQGTRLTVV.

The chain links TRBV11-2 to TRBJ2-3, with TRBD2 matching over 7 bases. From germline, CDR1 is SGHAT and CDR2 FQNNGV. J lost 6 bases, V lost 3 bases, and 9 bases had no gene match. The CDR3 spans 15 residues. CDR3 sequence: CASSFQAGPGDTQYF. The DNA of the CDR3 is TGTGCCAGCAGCTTTCAAGCGGGGCCCGGGGATACGCAGTATTTT.

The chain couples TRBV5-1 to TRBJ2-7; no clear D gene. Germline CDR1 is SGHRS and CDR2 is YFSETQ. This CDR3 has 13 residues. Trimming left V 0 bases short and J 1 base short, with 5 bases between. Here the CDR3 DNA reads TGCGCCAGCAGCTTGGGGCGGTCCTACGAGCAGTACTTC. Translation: CASSLGRSYEQYF.

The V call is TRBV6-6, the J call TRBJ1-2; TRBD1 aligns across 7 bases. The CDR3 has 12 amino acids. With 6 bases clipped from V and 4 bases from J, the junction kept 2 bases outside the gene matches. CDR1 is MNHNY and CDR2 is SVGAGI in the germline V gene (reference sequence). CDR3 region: CASSPGGYGYTF. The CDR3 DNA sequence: TGTGCCAGCAGCCCAGGGGGCTATGGCTACACCTTC.

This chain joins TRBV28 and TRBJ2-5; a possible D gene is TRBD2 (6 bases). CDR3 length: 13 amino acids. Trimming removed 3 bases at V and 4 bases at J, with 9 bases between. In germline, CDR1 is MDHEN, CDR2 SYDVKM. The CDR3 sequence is CASSFHGGETQYF. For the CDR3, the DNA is TGTGCCAGCAGTTTCCACGGGGGAGAGACCCAGTACTTC.

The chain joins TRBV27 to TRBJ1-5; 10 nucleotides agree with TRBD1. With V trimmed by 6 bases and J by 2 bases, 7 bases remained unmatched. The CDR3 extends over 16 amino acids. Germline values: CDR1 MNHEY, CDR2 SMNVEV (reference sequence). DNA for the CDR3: TGTGCCAGCAGCCCATCCGGGACAGGGGGCAATCAGCCCCAGCATTTT. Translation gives CASSPSGTGGNQPQHF.

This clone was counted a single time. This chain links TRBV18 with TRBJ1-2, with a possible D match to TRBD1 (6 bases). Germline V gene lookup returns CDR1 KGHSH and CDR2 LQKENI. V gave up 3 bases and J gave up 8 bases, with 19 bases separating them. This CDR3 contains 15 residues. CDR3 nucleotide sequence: TGTGCCAGCTCACCGCCGACACCAGGGGCTCGGGGCTACACCTTC. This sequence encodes CASSPPTPGARGYTF.

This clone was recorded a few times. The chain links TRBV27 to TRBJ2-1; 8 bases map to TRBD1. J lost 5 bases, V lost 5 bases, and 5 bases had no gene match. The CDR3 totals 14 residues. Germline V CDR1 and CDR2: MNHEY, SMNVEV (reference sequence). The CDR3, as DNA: TGTGCCAGCAGTACCCGGACAGGGAACAATGAGCAGTTCTTC. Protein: CASSTRTGNNEQFF.

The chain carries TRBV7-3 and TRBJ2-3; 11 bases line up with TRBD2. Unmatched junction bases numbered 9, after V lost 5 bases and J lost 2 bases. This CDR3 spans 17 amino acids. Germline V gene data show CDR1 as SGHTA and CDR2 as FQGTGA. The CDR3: CASSPRALAGVTDTQYF. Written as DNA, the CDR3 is TGTGCCAGCAGCCCCCGAGCACTAGCGGGGGTCACAGATACGCAGTATTTT.

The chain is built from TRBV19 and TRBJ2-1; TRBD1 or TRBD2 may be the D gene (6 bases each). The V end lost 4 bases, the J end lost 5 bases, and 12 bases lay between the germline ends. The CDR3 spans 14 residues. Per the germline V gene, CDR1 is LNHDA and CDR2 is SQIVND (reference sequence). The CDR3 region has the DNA TGTGCCAGTAGTAGAAACAGGGAGGACAATGAGCAGTTCTTC. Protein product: CASSRNREDNEQFF.

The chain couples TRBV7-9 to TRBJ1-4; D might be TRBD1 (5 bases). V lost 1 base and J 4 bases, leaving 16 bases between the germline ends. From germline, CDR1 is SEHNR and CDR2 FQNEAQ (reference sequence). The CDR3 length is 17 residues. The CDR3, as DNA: TGTGCCAGCAGCTTAGTTCCAGAAACTAGGGGTAATGAAAAACTGTTTTTT. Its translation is CASSLVPETRGNEKLFF.

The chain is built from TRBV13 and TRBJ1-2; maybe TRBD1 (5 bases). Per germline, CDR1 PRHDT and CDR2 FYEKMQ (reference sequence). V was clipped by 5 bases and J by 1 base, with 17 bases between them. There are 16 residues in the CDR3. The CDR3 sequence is CASSLRPEGINYGYTF. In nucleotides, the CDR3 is TGTGCCAGCAGCCTACGTCCCGAGGGGATTAACTATGGCTACACCTTC.

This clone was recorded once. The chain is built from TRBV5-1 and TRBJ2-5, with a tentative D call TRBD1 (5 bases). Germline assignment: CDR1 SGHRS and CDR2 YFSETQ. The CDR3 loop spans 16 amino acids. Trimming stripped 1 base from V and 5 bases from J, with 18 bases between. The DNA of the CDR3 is TGCGCCAGCAGCTTGAGGGGTAGATCGATGGGCGAGACCCAGTACTTC. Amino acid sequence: CASSLRGRSMGETQYF.